Listed below are T cell receptor beta chains from one sample, sequenced in a study of T-cell memory formation after mild COVID-19. Each CDR3 protein is one row after TCRdb ran MiXCR on the 5' RACE reads. Altogether some 150,000 distinct CDR3 sequences are present, about a fifth being singletons, with the ten largest covering under 2.5%. The sample taken for sequencing was PBMCs or a T cell subset sorted from them (not recorded which). The receptor source for this set is an adult woman who had mild COVID-19 (a few samples of this study predate the infection). Cell type and time point are not known. Each CDR3 is given with its conserved first and last residue. Fields, in order: V gene, D gene, J gene, clone size, CDR3 DNA, CDR3 protein. D genes are given only for firm matches. Clone size is not always given. Where it is, it says once, few, many or a class for expanded clones.

>TRBV24-1|NA|TRBJ2-3|few
TGTGCCACCAGTGATTTCGCCCGGGATGGAGATACGCAGTATTTT
CATSDFARDGDTQYF
>TRBV12-3/TRBV12-4|NA|TRBJ2-3|few
TGTGCCAGCAGTCACGGGACTGACACAGATACGCAGTATTTT
CASSHGTDTDTQYF
>TRBV10-3|TRBD1|TRBJ1-5|NA
TGTGCCATCAGCCAGACAGGGGGCGGTCAGCCCCAGCATTTT
CAISQTGGGQPQHF
>TRBV5-1|TRBD2|TRBJ2-1|many
TGCGCCAGCATGACGGCGGGAGGGGATGAGCAGTTCTTC
CASMTAGGDEQFF
>TRBV5-1|NA|TRBJ2-7|NA
TGCGCCAGCAGCCTAACCGGGACCATTTACGAGCAGTACTTC
CASSLTGTIYEQYF
>TRBV7-3|NA|TRBJ2-3|many
TGTGCCAGCAGCTTCGGACTGGCAGATACGCAGTATTTT
CASSFGLADTQYF
>TRBV30|NA|TRBJ1-5|few
TGTGCCTGGAGTGTAGCGTTAAATCAGCCCCAGCATTTT
CAWSVALNQPQHF
>TRBV7-4|NA|TRBJ1-2|NA
TGTGCCAGCAGCGCCCCATTCTCCGGCTACACCTTC
CASSAPFSGYTF
>TRBV6-2/TRBV6-3|NA|TRBJ2-1|NA
TGTGCCAGCAGTTACTCGAGGGTAAATGAGCAGTTCTTC
CASSYSRVNEQFF
>TRBV5-5|NA|TRBJ1-2|few
TGTGCCAGCAGCTTGAACAACCGGAACTATGGCTACACCTTC
CASSLNNRNYGYTF
>TRBV24-1|NA|TRBJ2-1|few
TGTGCCACCAGTGATTCTAGGTGGATCAATGAGCAGTTCTTC
CATSDSRWINEQFF
>TRBV24-1|TRBD2|TRBJ2-1|few
TGTGCCACCAGTGACCGGACCCCAGCGGGAGGGGGTGAGCAGTTCTTC
CATSDRTPAGGGEQFF
>TRBV11-2|NA|TRBJ2-7|many
TGTGCCAGCAGCTTAGACCTACCGCAGCAGTACTTC
CASSLDLPQQYF
>TRBV14|TRBD2|TRBJ2-1|NA
TGTGCCAGCAGCCAATGGAGACTAGCGACTAATTACAATGAGCAGTTCTTC
CASSQWRLATNYNEQFF
>TRBV7-2|NA|TRBJ1-2|few
TGTGCCAGCAGCCCATCCGGGGAAGCCTATGGCTACACCTTC
CASSPSGEAYGYTF
>TRBV11-2|NA|TRBJ1-1|few
TGTGCCAGCAGCTTAGCAGGGGTAGGCACTGAAGCTTTCTTT
CASSLAGVGTEAFF
>TRBV24-1|TRBD2|TRBJ2-2|few
TGTGCCACCAGTGATTTCACTAGCGGAGGCGGGGAGCTGTTTTTT
CATSDFTSGGGELFF
>TRBV7-9|NA|TRBJ2-1|few
TGTGCCAGCAGCCCCCCGGGACTTGACAATGAGCAGTTCTTC
CASSPPGLDNEQFF
>TRBV20-1|TRBD2|TRBJ2-3|NA
TGCAGTGCTGGGGCGGGGGGGCGTCTTCCCCGCACAGATACGCAGTATTTT
CSAGAGGRLPRTDTQYF
>TRBV5-1|NA|TRBJ2-3|many
TGCGCCAGCAGCCCAGGGGGGCGGAACACAGATACGCAGTATTTT
CASSPGGRNTDTQYF
>TRBV5-1|NA|TRBJ2-3|few
TGCGCCAGCAGCTTGGAACCTTACGCTGGAGATACGCAGTATTTT
CASSLEPYAGDTQYF
>TRBV7-9|TRBD2|TRBJ2-2|NA
TGTGCCAGCGGAGCGGGAGTGAACACCGGGGAGCTGTTTTTT
CASGAGVNTGELFF
>TRBV12-3/TRBV12-4|NA|TRBJ2-7|many
TGTGCCAGCAGTTTAGCCGGGGCCCACTACGAGCAGTACTTC
CASSLAGAHYEQYF
>TRBV6-2/TRBV6-3|TRBD2|TRBJ2-5|few
TGTGCCAGCAGTCCCCAGCGGGGGGCTCCGCAAGAGACCCAGTACTTC
CASSPQRGAPQETQYF
>TRBV10-2|NA|TRBJ2-3|NA
TGCGCCAGCAGTCGACCCCCGGGGAGCACAGATACGCAGTATTTT
CASSRPPGSTDTQYF
>TRBV12-3/TRBV12-4|TRBD2|TRBJ2-1|few
TGTGCCAGCAATTTAGCGGGCAACGTCAACAATGAGCAGTTCTTC
CASNLAGNVNNEQFF
>TRBV7-8|NA|TRBJ2-3|medium-sized
TGTGCCAGCAGCTTCACAGATACGCAGTATTTT
CASSFTDTQYF
>TRBV3-1|TRBD2|TRBJ2-1|NA
TGTGCCAGCAGCCCCGGACTAGCGGGAGGGCCCTACTTCTTC
CASSPGLAGGPYFF
>TRBV12-3/TRBV12-4|NA|TRBJ1-2|NA
TGTGCCAGCAGTACCAGACAGTACTATGGCTACACCTTC
CASSTRQYYGYTF
>TRBV7-2|NA|TRBJ2-6|few
TGTGCCAGCAGCTTAGATAACCACTCTGGGGCCAACGTCCTGACTTTC
CASSLDNHSGANVLTF
>TRBV7-6|NA|TRBJ1-1|NA
TGTGCCAGCAGCTCGAATGGGGGTGGCGGCACTGAAGCTTTCTTT
CASSSNGGGGTEAFF
>TRBV2|TRBD2|TRBJ2-3|NA
TGTGCCAGCAGTGCCGGACTAGCGGGGGTCAAATGGGCAGATACGCAGTATTTT
CASSAGLAGVKWADTQYF
>TRBV12-3/TRBV12-4|TRBD1|TRBJ1-2|NA
TGTGCCAGCAGTTTCAGGGGGCGAGGGTATGGCTACACCTTC
CASSFRGRGYGYTF
>TRBV6-6|NA|TRBJ2-1|few
TGTGCCAGCATGGGCCAGCAACCCTACAATGAGCAGTTCTTC
CASMGQQPYNEQFF
>TRBV24-1|TRBD2|TRBJ2-1|NA
TGTGCCACCAGTGATTTGAGGCGGGGAGGGATCGATGAGCAGTTCTTC
CATSDLRRGGIDEQFF